A selection of T cell receptor beta chains follows, all from one sample in a study of blood T cell repertoires in COVID-19. Here immunoSEQ multiplex PCR was the method, and the copy in TCRdb shows in-frame clones only, minus some. The sample has about 200,000 clones, approximately 83% seen once. Sequencing was performed on PBMCs or T cells enriched from blood (not recorded which). These receptors were taken from a woman aged 45 to 65 who had been exposed to COVID-19. Each CDR3 is given with its conserved first and last residue.

v_call,cdr3_aa
TRBV12-3/TRBV12-4,CASSLSLGRYTF
TRBV9,CASKGSGTGELFF
TRBV4-3,CASSQGIGGVNEQFF
TRBV2,CASSRGQGMNTEAFF
TRBV7-8,CASSLGTQGALGQPQHF
TRBV3-1/TRBV3-2,CASSQFQRGGTDTQYF
TRBV6-5,CASKGQERNSPLHF
TRBV10-3,CAICPDTNYGYTF
TRBV7-9,CASRPGPSYEQYF
TRBV18,CASASKMNTEAFF
TRBV19,CASSNLEGLYGYTF
TRBV24-1,CATSDYVGHEETQYF
TRBV5-4,CASSLGGFTDTQYF
TRBV30,CAWRDTNSPLHF
TRBV7-9,CASSLARGLPRNTEAFF
TRBV28,CASSFVRGLGNTIYF
TRBV4-1,CASSQGGRGWGTEAFF
TRBV6-1,CASSETRMNTEAFF
TRBV19,CASSSPVGGRGNYGYTF
TRBV11-2,CASSFDRTVEKLFF
TRBV7-2,CASSLGGGAREVAFF
TRBV19,CASRLTGGNYGYTF
TRBV6-5,CASSYDSGGTLFF
TRBV24-1,CATSDLSLRGSKTGELFF
TRBV5-1,CASSQRTSGGNTGELFF
TRBV5-1,CASSLGDRDYGYTF
TRBV27,CASSFAGTREETQYF
TRBV20-1,CSAETENTIYF